The 9 T cell receptor beta chains listed next were all sequenced from one sample in a study of response to subunit inactivated influenza vaccine. In TCRdb, the RT-PCR reads were re-called with MiXCR into one record per CDR3 protein. This repertoire shows around 180,000 distinct CDR3 sequences, about 9% found once; its top ten account for 11%. This specimen was non-naive T cells sorted from PBMCs, taken on the day of vaccination. Receptor source: a man in his forties or fifties who received an inactivated influenza vaccine.

The V and J genes are TRBV6-2 or TRBV6-3 and TRBJ2-5; perhaps D is TRBD1 or TRBD2 (5 bases each). V was clipped by 0 bases and J by 2 bases, with 10 bases between them. CDR1 MNHEY and CDR2 SVGEGT come from the germline V gene. The CDR3 is 15 amino acids. The CDR3 is CASSYSMGEQETQYF. The CDR3 bases are TGTGCCAGCAGTTACTCGATGGGGGAACAAGAGACCCAGTACTTC.

There are a few counts of this clonotype. This sequence joins TRBV12-3 or TRBV12-4 and TRBJ2-7; 13 bases fit TRBD2. The V segment lost 5 bases and the J segment 6 bases; nucleotides outside the gene matches: 4. This CDR3 comprises 14 residues. CDR3 region: CASSPGTSGTEQYF. CDR3 bases: TGTGCCAGCAGTCCCGGGACTAGCGGGACCGAGCAGTACTTC.

In its sample, this clonotype was seen many times. This rearrangement joins TRBV7-2 to TRBJ2-2; D gene ambiguous. Germline values: CDR1 SGHTA, CDR2 FQGNSA. This CDR3 is built from 16 residues. V lost 1 base, J lost 2 bases, and 11 bases lay in between. The CDR3 DNA reads TGTGCCAGCAGCTTAGTTCTCGGCGGTAACACCGGGGAGCTGTTTTTT. Its translation: CASSLVLGGNTGELFF.

The chain recombines TRBV10-3 with TRBJ2-6; 7 nucleotides line up with TRBD1. This CDR3 has 18 amino acids. With 1 base clipped from V and 1 base from J, the junction kept 7 bases outside the gene matches. Germline V lookup: CDR1 ENHRY, CDR2 SYGVKD. The CDR3: CAISELGTAGSGANVLTF. The CDR3 coding sequence is TGTGCCATCAGTGAGTTGGGGACAGCTGGGTCTGGGGCCAACGTCCTGACTTTC.

Many counts were recorded for this clonotype. The V and J genes are TRBV6-1 and TRBJ1-4; D not resolved. Trimming left V 0 bases short and J 4 bases short, with 12 bases between. The CDR3 is 16 amino acids. CDR1 MNHNS and CDR2 SASEGT come from the germline V gene. CDR3 in amino acids: CASSEAEGLINEKLFF. As DNA, the CDR3 is TGTGCCAGCAGTGAAGCTGAGGGATTGATTAATGAAAAACTGTTTTTT.

There are a few counts of this clonotype. The chain couples TRBV28 to TRBJ1-2; TRBD1 aligns across 7 bases. This CDR3 contains 15 residues. V dropped 5 bases and J dropped 8; count of bases not matched to a gene: 14. Germline assignment: CDR1 MDHEN and CDR2 SYDVKM. The CDR3 sequence is CASSLSPLAGGGYTF. DNA of the CDR3: TGTGCCAGCAGTCTCTCCCCCTTGGCAGGGGGAGGCTACACCTTC.

The V gene is TRBV19, the J gene TRBJ1-4, with D possibly TRBD1 on 5 matching bases. V lost 5 bases to trimming and J lost 10 bases, with 14 bases between them. This CDR3 is 13 amino acids long. Germline V CDR1 and CDR2: LNHDA, SQIVND (reference sequence). CDR3 amino acids: CASSSEPGGKLFF. CDR3 coding DNA: TGTGCCAGTAGTTCCGAACCGGGGGGAAAACTGTTTTTT.

This clonotype has a handful of counts. The chain joins TRBV10-2 to TRBJ2-1; no definite D call. In germline, CDR1 is WSHSY, CDR2 SAAADI. The length of the CDR3 is 11 residues. Trimming removed 2 bases from V and 5 bases from J, with 1 base in between. The CDR3 nucleotides read TGCGCCAGCAGTGAGAACAATGAGCAGTTCTTC. Encoded protein: CASSENNEQFF.

The rearrangement joins TRBV28 to TRBJ2-7, with 8 bases fitting TRBD1. This CDR3 is built from 14 residues. Germline values: CDR1 MDHEN, CDR2 SYDVKM. The ends lost 7 bases at V and 5 bases at J; junction bases unmatched: 10. CDR3 sequence: CASKGAGGFNEQYF. Here the CDR3 DNA reads TGTGCCAGCAAGGGGGCAGGGGGCTTCAACGAGCAGTACTTC.